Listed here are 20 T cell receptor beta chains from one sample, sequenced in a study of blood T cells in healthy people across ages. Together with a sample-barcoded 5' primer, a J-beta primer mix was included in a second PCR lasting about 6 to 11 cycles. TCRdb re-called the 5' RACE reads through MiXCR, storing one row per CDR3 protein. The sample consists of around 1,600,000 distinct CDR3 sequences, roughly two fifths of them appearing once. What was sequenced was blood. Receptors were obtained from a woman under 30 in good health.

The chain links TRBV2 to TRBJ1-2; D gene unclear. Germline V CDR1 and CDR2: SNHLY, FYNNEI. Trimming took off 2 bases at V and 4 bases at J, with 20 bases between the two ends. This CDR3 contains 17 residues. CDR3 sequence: CASSETLSGTSIYGYTF. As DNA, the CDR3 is TGTGCCAGCAGTGAAACGCTTTCCGGTACATCGATCTATGGCTACACCTTC. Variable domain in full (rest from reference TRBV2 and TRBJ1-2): EPEVTQTPSHQVTQMGQEVILRCVPISNHLYFYWYRQILGQKVEFLVSFYNNEISEKSEIFDDQFSVERPDGSNFTLKIRSTKLEDSAMYFCASSETLSGTSIYGYTFGSGTRLTVV.

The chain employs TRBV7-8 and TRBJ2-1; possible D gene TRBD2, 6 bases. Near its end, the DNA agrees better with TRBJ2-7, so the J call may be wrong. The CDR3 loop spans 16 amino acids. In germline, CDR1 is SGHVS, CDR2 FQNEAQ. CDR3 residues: CASSLVRGSSYNEQYF. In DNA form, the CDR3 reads TGTGCCAGCAGCTTAGTGCGGGGAAGCTCCTACAATGAGCAGTACTTC.

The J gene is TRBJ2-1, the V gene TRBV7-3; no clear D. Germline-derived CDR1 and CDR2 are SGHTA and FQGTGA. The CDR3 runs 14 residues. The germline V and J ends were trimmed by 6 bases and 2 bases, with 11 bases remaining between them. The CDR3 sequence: CASSQSFPYNEQFF. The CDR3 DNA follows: TGTGCCAGCAGTCAATCATTCCCCTACAATGAGCAGTTCTTC.

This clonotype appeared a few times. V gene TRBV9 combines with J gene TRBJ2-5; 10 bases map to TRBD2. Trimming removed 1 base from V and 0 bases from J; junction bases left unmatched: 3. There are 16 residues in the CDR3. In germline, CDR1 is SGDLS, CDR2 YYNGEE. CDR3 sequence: CASSVPGLAHQETQYF. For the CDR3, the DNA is TGTGCCAGCAGCGTACCGGGACTAGCGCACCAAGAGACCCAGTACTTC.

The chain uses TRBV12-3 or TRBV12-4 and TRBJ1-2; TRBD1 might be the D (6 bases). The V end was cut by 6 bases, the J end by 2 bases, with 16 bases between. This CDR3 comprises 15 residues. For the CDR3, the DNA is TGTGCCAGCAGCTTTCCGGGACACCCAAACTATGGCTACACCTTC. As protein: CASSFPGHPNYGYTF.

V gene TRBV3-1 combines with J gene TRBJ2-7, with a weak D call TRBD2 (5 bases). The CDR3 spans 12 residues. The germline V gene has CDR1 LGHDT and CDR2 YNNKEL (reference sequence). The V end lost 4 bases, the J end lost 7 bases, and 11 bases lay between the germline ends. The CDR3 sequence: CASSLTGEEQYF. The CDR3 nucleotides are TGTGCCAGCAGCCTGACCGGGGAAGAGCAGTACTTC.

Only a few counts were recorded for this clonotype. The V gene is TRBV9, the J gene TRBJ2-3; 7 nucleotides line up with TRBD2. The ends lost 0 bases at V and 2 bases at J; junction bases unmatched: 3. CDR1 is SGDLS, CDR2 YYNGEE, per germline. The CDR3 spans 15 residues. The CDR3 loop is CASSVAGTITDTQYF. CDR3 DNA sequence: TGTGCCAGCAGCGTAGCGGGGACTATCACAGATACGCAGTATTTT.

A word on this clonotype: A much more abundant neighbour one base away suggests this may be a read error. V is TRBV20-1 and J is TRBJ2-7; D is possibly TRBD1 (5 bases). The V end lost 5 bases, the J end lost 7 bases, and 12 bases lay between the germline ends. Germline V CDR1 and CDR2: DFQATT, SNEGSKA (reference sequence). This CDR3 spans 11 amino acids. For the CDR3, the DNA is TGCAGTGCTGGGGCTTACAATGAGCAGTACTTC. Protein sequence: CSAGAYNEQYF.

The CDR3 loop reads CASSLAGPGLYTQYF. As DNA, the CDR3 is TGCGCCAGCAGCCTCGCTGGACCGGGCTTATATACGCAGTATTTT. This chain connects TRBV4-3 to TRBJ2-3; no firm D call. The CDR3 runs 15 residues. Germline CDR1 is LGHNA and CDR2 is YSLEER. Trimming removed 4 bases at V and 7 bases at J, with 18 bases between.

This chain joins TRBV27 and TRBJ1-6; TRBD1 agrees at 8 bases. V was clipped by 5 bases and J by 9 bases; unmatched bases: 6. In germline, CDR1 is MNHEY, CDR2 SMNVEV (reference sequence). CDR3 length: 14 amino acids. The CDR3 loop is CASSIGQGVSPLHF. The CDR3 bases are TGTGCCAGCAGTATAGGACAGGGTGTTTCACCCCTCCACTTT.

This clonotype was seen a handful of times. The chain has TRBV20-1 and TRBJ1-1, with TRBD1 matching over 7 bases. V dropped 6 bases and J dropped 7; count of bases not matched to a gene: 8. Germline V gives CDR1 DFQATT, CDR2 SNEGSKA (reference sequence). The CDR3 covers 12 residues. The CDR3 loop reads CSARTGVGEAFF. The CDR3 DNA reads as TGCAGTGCCAGAACAGGGGTAGGTGAAGCTTTCTTT.

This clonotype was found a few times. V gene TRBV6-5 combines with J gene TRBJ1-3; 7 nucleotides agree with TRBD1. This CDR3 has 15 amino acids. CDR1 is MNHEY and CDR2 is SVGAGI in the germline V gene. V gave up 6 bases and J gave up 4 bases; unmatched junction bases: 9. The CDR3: CASSADRVLGNTIYF. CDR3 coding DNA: TGTGCCAGCAGCGCCGACAGGGTTCTCGGAAACACCATATATTTT.

In DNA, the CDR3 is TGTGCCAGCAGTTCTAACAACTACAGGGGCTCTGAAGCTTTCTTT. Its translation is CASSSNNYRGSEAFF. The V gene is TRBV27, the J gene TRBJ1-1, with TRBD1 matching over 7 bases. Germline CDR1 is MNHEY and CDR2 is SMNVEV (reference sequence). There are 15 residues in the CDR3. With V trimmed by 4 bases and J by 6 bases, 11 bases remained unmatched.

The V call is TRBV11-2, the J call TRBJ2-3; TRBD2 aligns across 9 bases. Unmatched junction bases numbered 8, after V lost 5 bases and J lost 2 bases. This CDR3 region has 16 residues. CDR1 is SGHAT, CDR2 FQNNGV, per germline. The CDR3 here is CASSTGREGPTDTQYF. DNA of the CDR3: TGTGCCAGCAGCACAGGGCGGGAGGGCCCCACAGATACGCAGTATTTT.

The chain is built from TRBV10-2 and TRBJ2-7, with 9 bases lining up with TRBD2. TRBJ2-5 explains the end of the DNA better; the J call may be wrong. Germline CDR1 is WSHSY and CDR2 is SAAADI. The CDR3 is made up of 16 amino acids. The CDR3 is CASNQWETSGKVTQYF. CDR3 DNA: TGCGCCAGCAACCAATGGGAGACTAGCGGAAAGGTGACCCAGTACTTC.

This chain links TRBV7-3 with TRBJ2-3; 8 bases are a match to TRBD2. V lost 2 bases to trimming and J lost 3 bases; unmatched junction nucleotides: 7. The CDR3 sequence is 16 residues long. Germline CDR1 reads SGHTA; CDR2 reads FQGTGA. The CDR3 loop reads CASSLRSGGFTDTQYF. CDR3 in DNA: TGTGCCAGCAGCTTACGATCGGGAGGGTTTACAGATACGCAGTATTTT.

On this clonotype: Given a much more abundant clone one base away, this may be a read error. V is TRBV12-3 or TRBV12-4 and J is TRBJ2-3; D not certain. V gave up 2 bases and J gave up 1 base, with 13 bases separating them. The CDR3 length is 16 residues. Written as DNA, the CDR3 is TGTGCCAGCAGTTTAATCCTGACCCTAGGCACAGATACGCAGTATTTT. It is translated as CASSLILTLGTDTQYF.

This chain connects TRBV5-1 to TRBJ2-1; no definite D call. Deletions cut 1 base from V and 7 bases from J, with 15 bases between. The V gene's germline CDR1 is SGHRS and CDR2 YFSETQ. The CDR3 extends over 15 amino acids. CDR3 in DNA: TGCGCCAGCAGCTTGTCACGCATCGGGCCTAATGAGCAGTTCTTC. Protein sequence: CASSLSRIGPNEQFF.

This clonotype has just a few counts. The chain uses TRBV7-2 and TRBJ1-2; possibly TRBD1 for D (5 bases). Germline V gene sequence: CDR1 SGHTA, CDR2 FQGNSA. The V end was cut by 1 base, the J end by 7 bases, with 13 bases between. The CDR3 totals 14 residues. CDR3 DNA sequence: TGTGCCAGCAGCTTAGATAGGGGCTTTTCTGGCTACACCTTC. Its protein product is CASSLDRGFSGYTF.

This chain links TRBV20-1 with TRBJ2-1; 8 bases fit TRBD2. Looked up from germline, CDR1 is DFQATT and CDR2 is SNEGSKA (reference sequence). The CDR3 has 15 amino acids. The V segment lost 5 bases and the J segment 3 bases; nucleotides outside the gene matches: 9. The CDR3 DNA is TGCAGTGCTCTTACTCCGGGACTAGACTACAATGAGCAGTTCTTC. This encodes CSALTPGLDYNEQFF.